What follows is one T cell receptor (beta chain) and its context. The data are from a study of sequential checkpoint blockade in melanoma. The ends were cut back, 2 bases at V and 7 bases at J, with 14 bases in the middle. Germline CDR1 LNHDA, CDR2 SQIVND (reference sequence). CDR3 length: 14 residues. As to treatment: randomized to nivolumab then ipilimumab (arm A) or the reverse (arm B). Libraries were prepared by immunoSEQ multiplex PCR; TCRdb keeps only in-frame clonotypes and omits some of them. The sample comprises tens of thousands of clones, approximately 82% of which are singletons, and 18% rests with the top ten.

The source is a human donor with melanoma. This chain uses TRBV19 with TRBJ1-1, with TRBD1 as a possible D gene (5 bases). This sample comprised CD8+ T cells sorted from blood (inferred from file names), obtained from a patient given nivolumab and ipilimumab in sequence. The CDR3 DNA sequence: TGTGCCAGTAGTATAATTTTGCGGGGGGATGAAGCTTTCTTT. Amino acids: CASSIILRGDEAFF.